The clone carrying this T cell receptor beta chain was detected only a few times. This sample is part of a study of CD8+ T cells in alopecia areata. cDNA reverse transcribed from extracted RNA served as the sequencing template. Using immunoSEQ multiplex PCR, the repertoire was profiled, and TCRdb retains in-frame clones only, with some absent. This sample carries tens of thousands of clones, just over 50% of them seen once, and the ten largest clones take 5.5% to 6.5%. Collected material from alopecia areata patients comprised lesional scalp punch biopsies and peripheral blood. PBMCs were stained for CD3, CD4 and CD8, and CD4+ and CD8+ T cells were sorted. This receptor was taken from a human donor with alopecia areata. The sample comprised NKG2D-high CD8+ T cells sorted from blood.

CDR3 region: CSVEDAGGTEAFF. CDR3 DNA: TGCAGCGTTGAAGACGCGGGCGGGACTGAAGCTTTCTTT. J is TRBJ1-1 and V is TRBV29-1; D is unclear. V lost 0 bases and J lost 5, with 10 bases in between. The CDR3 totals 13 residues. Looked up from germline, CDR1 is SQVTM and CDR2 is ANQGSEA.